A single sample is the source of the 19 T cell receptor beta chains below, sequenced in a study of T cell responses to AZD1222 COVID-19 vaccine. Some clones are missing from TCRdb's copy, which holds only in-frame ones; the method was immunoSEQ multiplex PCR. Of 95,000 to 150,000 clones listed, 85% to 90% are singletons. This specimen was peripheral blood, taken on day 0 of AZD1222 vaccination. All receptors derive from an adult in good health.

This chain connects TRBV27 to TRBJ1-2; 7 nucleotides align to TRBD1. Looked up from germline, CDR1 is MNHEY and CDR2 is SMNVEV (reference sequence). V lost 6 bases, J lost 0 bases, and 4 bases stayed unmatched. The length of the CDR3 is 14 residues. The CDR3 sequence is CASRMTGTNYGYTF. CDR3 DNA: TGTGCCAGCAGAATGACAGGGACTAACTATGGCTACACCTTC.

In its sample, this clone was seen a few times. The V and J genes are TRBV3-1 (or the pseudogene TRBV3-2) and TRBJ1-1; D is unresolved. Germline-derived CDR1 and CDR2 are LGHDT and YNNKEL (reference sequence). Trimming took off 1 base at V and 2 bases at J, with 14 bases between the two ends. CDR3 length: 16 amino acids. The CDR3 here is CASSQGGIGANTEAFF. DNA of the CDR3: TGTGCCAGCAGCCAAGGAGGAATAGGAGCCAACACTGAAGCTTTCTTT.

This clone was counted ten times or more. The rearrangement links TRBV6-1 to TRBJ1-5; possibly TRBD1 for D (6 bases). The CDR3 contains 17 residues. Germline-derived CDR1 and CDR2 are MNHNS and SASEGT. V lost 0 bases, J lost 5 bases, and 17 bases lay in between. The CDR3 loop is CASSEARWPRTDQPQHF. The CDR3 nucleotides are TGTGCCAGCAGTGAAGCTCGCTGGCCTCGGACAGATCAGCCCCAGCATTTT.

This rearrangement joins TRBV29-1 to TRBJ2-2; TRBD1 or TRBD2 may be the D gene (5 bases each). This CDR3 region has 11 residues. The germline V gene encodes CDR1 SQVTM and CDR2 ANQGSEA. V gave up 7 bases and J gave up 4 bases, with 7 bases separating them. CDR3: CSARGTGELFF. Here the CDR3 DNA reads TGCAGCGCGAGGGGCACCGGGGAGCTGTTTTTT.

CDR3 bases: TGTGCCAGCAGCCCCCGGACGCAGTATTTT. Translation: CASSPRTQYF. The chain uses TRBV9 and TRBJ2-3; D remains unclear. The V gene's germline CDR1 is SGDLS and CDR2 YYNGEE. The CDR3 spans 10 residues. V shed 4 bases and J shed 9 bases, with 6 bases lying between them.

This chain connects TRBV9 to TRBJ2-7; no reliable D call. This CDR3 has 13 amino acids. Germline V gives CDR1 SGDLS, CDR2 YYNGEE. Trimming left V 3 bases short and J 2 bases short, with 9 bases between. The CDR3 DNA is TGTGCCAGCAGCGGCTCGTCCCCCTACGAGCAGTACTTC. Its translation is CASSGSSPYEQYF.

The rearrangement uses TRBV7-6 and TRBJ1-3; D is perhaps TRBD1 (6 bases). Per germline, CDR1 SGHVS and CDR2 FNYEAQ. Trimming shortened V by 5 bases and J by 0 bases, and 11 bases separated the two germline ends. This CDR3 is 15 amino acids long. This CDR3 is CASSMGGSSGNTIYF. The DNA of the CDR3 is TGTGCCAGCAGCATGGGGGGCAGCTCTGGAAACACCATATATTTT.

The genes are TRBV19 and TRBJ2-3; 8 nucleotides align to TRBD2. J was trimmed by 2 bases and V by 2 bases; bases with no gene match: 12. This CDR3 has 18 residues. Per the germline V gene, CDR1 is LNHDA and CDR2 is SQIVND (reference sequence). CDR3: CASSITIDAGGATDTQYF. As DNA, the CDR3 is TGTGCCAGTAGTATAACAATCGATGCGGGGGGAGCCACAGATACGCAGTATTTT.

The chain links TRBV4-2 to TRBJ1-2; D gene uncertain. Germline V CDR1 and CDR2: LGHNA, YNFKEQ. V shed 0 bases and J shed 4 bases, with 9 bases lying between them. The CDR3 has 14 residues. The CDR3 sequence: CASSQDPLPYGYTF. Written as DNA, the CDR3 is TGTGCCAGCAGCCAAGATCCCCTCCCCTATGGCTACACCTTC.

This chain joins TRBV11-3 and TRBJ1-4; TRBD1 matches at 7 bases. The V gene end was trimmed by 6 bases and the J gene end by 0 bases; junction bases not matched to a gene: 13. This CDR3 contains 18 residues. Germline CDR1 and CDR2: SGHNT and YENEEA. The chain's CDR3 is CASSRQGFSAATNEKLFF. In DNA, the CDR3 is TGTGCCAGCAGTCGACAGGGTTTCTCGGCTGCAACTAATGAAAAACTGTTTTTT.

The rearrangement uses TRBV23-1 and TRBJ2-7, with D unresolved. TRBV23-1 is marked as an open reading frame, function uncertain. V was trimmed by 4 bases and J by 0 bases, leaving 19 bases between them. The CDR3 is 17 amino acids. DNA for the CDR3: TGCGCCAGCAGTCCCTCTGAGGCAGGCTCCAGCTCCTACGAGCAGTACTTC. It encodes CASSPSEAGSSSYEQYF.

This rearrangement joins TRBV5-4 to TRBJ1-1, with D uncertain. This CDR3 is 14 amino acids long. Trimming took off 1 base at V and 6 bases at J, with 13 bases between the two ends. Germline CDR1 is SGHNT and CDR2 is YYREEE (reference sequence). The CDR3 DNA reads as TGTGCCAGCAGCTTGACCCCCGATCGGGCTGAAGCTTTCTTT. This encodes CASSLTPDRAEAFF. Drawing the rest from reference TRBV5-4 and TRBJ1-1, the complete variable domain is ETGVTQSPTHLIKTRGQQVTLRCSSQSGHNTVSWYQQALGQGPQFIFQYYREEENGRGNFPPRFSGLQFPNYSSELNVNALELDDSALYLCASSLTPDRAEAFFGQGTRLTVV.

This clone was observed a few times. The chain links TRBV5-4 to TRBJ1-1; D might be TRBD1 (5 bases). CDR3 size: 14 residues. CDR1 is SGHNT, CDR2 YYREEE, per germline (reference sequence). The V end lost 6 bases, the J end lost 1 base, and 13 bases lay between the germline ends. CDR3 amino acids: CASTIPGGNTEAFF. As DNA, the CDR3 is TGTGCCAGCACCATTCCGGGGGGGAACACTGAAGCTTTCTTT.

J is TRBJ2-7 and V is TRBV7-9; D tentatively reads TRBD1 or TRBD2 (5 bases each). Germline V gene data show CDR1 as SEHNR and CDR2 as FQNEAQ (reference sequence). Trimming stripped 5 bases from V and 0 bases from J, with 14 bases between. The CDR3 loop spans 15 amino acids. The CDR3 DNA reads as TGTGCCAGCAGCGAATCCGGGACGGTCTCCTACGAGCAGTACTTC. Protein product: CASSESGTVSYEQYF.

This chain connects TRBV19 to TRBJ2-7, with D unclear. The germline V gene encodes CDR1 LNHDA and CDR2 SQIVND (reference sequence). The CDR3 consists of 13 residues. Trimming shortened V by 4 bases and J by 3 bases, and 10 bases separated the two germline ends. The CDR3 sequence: CASSSGDRYEQYF. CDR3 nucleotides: TGTGCCAGTAGTAGCGGAGACCGCTACGAGCAGTACTTC.

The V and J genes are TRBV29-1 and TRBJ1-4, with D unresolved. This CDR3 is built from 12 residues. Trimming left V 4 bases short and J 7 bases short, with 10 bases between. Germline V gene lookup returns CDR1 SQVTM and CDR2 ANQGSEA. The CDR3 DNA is TGCAGCGTTGGGTTCCAGTCTGAAAAACTGTTTTTT. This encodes CSVGFQSEKLFF.

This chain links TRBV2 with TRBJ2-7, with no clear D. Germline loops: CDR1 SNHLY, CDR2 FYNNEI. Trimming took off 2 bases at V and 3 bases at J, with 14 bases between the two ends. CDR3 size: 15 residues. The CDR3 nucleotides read TGTGCCAGCAGTGAAAGACCAAAAACCCTCTACGAGCAGTACTTC. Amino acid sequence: CASSERPKTLYEQYF.

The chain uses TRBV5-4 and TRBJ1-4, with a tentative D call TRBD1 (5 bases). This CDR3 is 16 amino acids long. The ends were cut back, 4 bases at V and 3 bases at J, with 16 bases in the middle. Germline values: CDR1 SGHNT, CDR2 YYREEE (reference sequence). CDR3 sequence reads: CASSLALQASNEKLFF. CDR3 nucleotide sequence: TGTGCCAGCAGCCTGGCCTTACAGGCCTCTAATGAAAAACTGTTTTTT.

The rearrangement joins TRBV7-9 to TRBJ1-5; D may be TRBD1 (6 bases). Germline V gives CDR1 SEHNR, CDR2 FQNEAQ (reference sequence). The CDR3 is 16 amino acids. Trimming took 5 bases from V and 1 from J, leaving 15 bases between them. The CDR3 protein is CASSPAGTSSNQPQHF. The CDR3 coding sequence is TGTGCCAGCAGCCCCGCCGGGACATCCAGCAATCAGCCCCAGCATTTT.